The entry that follows covers one T cell receptor beta chain sequence. What antigen it recognizes has not been identified. One junction end does not reproduce the germline sequence, and a read error may be involved. RNA was extracted from bulk unsorted tissue and checked for quality with a NanoDrop ND-1000 and an Agilent 2100. All donors had newly diagnosed lung cancer, had not received prior chemotherapy, and were admitted for thoracic surgery in China between August and November 2014. The study excluded patients who had received radiotherapy or chemotherapy before or who had another cancer at the same time. Surgical tissue pieces of about 1-2.1 cm3 were preserved in RNAlater solution and stored at -80 °C until use. This record belongs to a study of tumor and adjacent non-tumor tissue in lung cancer (dated by TCRdb to about 2018). About the investigation overall: By cancer type, the cohort comprised some 13 adenocarcinoma patients, a couple of squamous cell carcinoma patients and 1 small cell lung cancer patient. A total of around 130,000,000 productive TCRbeta reads were generated by sequencing, corresponding to an average of around 3.8 million reads per sample. TCRbeta CDR3 sequencing was performed on 25 to 30 paired specimens, with one tumor sample and one normal lung sample collected per patient. Among the approximately 15 patients, ages ranged from roughly 30 to 76 years, roughly ten were men and 5 were women, and disease was TNM stage I to III. Bulk TCRbeta repertoires were compared between lung tumor tissue and matched distant non-tumor lung tissue obtained from roughly 16 lung cancer patients. Overall study results and their limits: A significantly larger cumulative share of the repertoire was made up by the top 100 clones in normal lung than in tumor tissue. Tumor tissue showed significantly higher TCR diversity (inverse Simpson) than normal lung tissue, at about 410 vs 180 (P = 0.0075, Mann-Whitney U test). Because peripheral blood was not sequenced, blood TCRbeta repertoires in the lung cancer patients of the study were not examined. The cohort had only around 14 patients, and the authors noted that larger samples and more detailed clinical data are needed. Significantly higher TCR diversity was found in younger patients, and higher tumor TCR diversity was associated with shorter overall and disease-free survival. The methods do not name the sequencing platform or mention unique molecular identifiers.

Via the germline V gene (reference sequence), CDR1 is DFQATT and CDR2 SNEGSKA. Spanning cysteine to phenylalanine, the CDR3 consists of 9 amino acids. CDR3 DNA is the only sequence kept; it has 27 bases, read in frame from the first base. Libraries were built with multiplex PCR. Reads for this sample came from an Illumina HiSeq 2500. Following protocols modified from ARM-PCR, the researchers constructed TCRbeta libraries through three rounds of nested PCR with primers (Table S4). Before sequencing, PCR products of 200-500 bp were cut from the gel and purified using the QIAquick gel extraction kit. The study's processing was this. Trimmomatic was used to clean the reads, FLASH was used to merge the reads into complete CDR3 sequences, and MiTCR was used to assign the reads to V(D)J germline segments. VDJtools was used to compute clonal diversity as the inverse Simpson's index. In-frame sequences without a premature stop codon were defined as productive reads. TCRdb redid the processing of the public reads, applying fastp at Q25 and MiXCR, and retained in-frame beta chains. CDR3 protein sequences are deduplicated, and each keeps its most common genes and DNA. TCRdb assigned the V and J calls; the authors' analysis was not used. Across this sample there are 90,000 to 110,000 distinct CDR3 sequences, with roughly 80% seen only once. The top ten hold 37% of the sample.

What was sequenced was lung tumor tissue. The V and J segments used are TRBV20-1 and TRBJ2-5, with TRBD2 perhaps the D gene, on 6 matching bases. This TCR derives from a woman aged 55-69 years with non-small cell lung cancer. CDR3 reads: CTWGETQNF. The sequence in DNA is TGCACCTGGGGGGAGACCCAGAACTTC.